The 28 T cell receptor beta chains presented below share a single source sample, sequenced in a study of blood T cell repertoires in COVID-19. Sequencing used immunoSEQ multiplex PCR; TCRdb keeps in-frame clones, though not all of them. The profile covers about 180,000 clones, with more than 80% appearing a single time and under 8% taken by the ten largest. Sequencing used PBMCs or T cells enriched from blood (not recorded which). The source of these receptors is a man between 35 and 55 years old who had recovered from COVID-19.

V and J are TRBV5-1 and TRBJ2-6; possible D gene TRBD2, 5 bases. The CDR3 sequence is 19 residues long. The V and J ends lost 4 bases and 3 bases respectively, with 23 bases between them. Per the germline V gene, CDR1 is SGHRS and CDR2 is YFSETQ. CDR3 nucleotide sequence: TGCGCCAGCAGCCCCCTGGGCGGCCCCGGGGTGGATGGGGCCAACGTCCTGACTTTC. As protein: CASSPLGGPGVDGANVLTF.

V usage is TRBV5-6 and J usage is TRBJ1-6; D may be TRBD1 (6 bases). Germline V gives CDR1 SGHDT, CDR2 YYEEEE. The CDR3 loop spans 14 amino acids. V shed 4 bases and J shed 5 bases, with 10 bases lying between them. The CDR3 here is CASSGTLNNSPLHF. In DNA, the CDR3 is TGTGCCAGCAGCGGGACACTGAATAATTCACCCCTCCACTTT.

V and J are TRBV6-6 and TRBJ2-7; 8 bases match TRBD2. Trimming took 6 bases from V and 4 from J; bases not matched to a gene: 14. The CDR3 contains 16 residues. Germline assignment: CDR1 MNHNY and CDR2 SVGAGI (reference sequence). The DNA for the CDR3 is TGTGCCAGCAGCGACCGGGACCCCGGGGGGGAGTACGAGCAGTACTTC. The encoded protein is CASSDRDPGGEYEQYF.

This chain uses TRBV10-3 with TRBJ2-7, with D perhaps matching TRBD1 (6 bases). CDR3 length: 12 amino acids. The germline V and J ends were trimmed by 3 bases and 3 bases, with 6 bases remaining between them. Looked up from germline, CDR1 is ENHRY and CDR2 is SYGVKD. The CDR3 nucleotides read TGTGCCATCAGTGAACAGGGCTACGAGCAGTACTTC. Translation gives CAISEQGYEQYF.

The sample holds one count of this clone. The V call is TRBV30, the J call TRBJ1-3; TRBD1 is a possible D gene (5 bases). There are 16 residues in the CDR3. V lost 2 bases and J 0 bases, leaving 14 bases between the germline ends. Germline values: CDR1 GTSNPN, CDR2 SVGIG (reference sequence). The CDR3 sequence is CAWSPFLGGSGNTIYF. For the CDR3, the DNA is TGTGCCTGGAGTCCCTTCCTCGGGGGCTCTGGAAACACCATATATTTT.

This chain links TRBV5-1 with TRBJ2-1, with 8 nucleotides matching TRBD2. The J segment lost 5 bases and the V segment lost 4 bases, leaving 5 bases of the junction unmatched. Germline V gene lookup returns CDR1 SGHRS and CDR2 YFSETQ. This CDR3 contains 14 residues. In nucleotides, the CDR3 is TGCGCCAGCAGCCTTAGCGGGGTTAACAATGAGCAGTTCTTC. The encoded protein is CASSLSGVNNEQFF. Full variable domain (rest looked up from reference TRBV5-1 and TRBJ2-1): KAGVTQTPRYLIKTRGQQVTLSCSPISGHRSVSWYQQTPGQGLQFLFEYFSETQRNKGNFPGRFSGRQFSNSRSEMNVSTLELGDSALYLCASSLSGVNNEQFFGPGTRLTVL.

CDR3 region: CATSDQPGAEAFF. The CDR3 DNA reads as TGTGCCACCAGTGATCAGCCGGGGGCTGAAGCTTTCTTT. The chain recombines TRBV24-1 with TRBJ1-1; D is perhaps TRBD1 (5 bases). The V and J ends lost 3 bases and 6 bases respectively, with 10 bases between them. Germline V gene sequence: CDR1 KGHDR, CDR2 SFDVKD. The CDR3 runs 13 residues.

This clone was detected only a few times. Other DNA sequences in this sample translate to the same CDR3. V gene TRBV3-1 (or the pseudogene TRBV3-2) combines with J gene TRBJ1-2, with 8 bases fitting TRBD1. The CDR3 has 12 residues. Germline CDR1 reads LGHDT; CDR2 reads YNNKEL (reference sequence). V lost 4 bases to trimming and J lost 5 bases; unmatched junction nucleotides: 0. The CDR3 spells CASSRTGYGYTF. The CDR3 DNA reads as TGTGCCAGCAGCCGGACAGGGTATGGCTACACCTTC.

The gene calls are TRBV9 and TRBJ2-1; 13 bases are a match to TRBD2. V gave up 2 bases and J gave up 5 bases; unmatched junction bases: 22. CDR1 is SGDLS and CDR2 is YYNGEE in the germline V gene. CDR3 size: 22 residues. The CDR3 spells CASSVGLAGAPRQNGPNNEQFF. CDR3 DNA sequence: TGTGCCAGCAGCGTCGGACTAGCGGGGGCCCCACGACAGAATGGTCCTAACAATGAGCAGTTCTTC.

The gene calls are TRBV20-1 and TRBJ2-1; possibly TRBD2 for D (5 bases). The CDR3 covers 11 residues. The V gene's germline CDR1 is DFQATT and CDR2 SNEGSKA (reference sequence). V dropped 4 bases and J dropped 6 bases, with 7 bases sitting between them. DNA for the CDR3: TGCAGTGCTACCACTAGCAATGAGCAGTTCTTC. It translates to CSATTSNEQFF.

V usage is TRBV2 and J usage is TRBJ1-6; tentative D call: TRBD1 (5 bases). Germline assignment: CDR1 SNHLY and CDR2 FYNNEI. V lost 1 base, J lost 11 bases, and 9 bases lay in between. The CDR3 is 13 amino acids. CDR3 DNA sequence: TGTGCCAGCAGTGAAGGGACAATTGCACCCCTCCACTTT. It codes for CASSEGTIAPLHF.

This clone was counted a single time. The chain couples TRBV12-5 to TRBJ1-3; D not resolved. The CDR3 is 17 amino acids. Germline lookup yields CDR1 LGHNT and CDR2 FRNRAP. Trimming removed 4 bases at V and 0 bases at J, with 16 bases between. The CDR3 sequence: CASGSPPGSRSGNTIYF. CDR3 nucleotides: TGTGCTAGTGGTTCTCCCCCAGGCAGCCGCTCTGGAAACACCATATATTTT.

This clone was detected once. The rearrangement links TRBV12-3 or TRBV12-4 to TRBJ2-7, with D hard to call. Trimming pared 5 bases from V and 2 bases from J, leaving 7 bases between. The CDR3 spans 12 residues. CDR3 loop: CASSGDAYEQYF. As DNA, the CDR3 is TGTGCCAGCAGTGGAGATGCCTACGAGCAGTACTTC.

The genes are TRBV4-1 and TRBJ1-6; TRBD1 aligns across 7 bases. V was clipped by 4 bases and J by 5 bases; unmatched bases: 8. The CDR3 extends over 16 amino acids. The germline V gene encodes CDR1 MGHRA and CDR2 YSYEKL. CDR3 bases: TGCGCCAGCAGCCTGCGCCGGGACAGCAATAATTCACCCCTCCACTTT. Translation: CASSLRRDSNNSPLHF.

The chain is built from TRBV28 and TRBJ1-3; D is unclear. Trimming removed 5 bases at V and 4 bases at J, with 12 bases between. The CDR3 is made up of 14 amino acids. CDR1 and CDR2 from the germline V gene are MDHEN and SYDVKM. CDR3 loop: CASSPGRLGNTIYF. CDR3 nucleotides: TGTGCCAGCAGTCCCGGAAGACTGGGAAACACCATATATTTT.

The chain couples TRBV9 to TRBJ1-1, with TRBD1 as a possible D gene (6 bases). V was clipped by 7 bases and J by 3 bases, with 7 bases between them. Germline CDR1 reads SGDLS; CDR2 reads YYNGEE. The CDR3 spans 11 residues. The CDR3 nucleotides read TGTGCCAGCGGGGGCTACACTGAAGCTTTCTTT. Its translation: CASGGYTEAFF.

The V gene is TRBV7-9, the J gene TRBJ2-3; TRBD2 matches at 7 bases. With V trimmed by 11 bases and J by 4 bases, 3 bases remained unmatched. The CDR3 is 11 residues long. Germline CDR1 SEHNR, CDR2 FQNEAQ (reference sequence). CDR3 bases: TGTGCCGGACGGGGGGCAGATACGCAGTATTTT. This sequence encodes CAGRGADTQYF.

DNA of the CDR3: TGTGCCAGCAGCTTGGATAACCGGGAGAATTCACCCCTCCACTTT. Translation: CASSLDNRENSPLHF. The V and J genes are TRBV5-4 and TRBJ1-6; D unclear. Deletions cut 0 bases from V and 7 bases from J, with 11 bases between. This CDR3 comprises 15 residues. Germline V lookup: CDR1 SGHNT, CDR2 YYREEE (reference sequence).

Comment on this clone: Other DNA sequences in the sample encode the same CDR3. CDR3 DNA sequence: TGTGCCTGGAGCCCGGGGACAGTTAATGAAAAACTGTTTTTT. It specifies CAWSPGTVNEKLFF. The chain couples TRBV30 to TRBJ1-4, with 7 bases lining up with TRBD1. The length of the CDR3 is 14 residues. Germline-derived CDR1 and CDR2 are GTSNPN and SVGIG (reference sequence). Trimming removed 3 bases from V and 4 bases from J; junction bases left unmatched: 5.

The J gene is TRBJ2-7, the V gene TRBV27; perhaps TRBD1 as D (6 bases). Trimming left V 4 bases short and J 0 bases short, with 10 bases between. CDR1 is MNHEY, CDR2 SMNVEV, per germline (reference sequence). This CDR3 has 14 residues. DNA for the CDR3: TGTGCCAGCAGTTACACCAGGGGCTCCTACGAGCAGTACTTC. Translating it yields CASSYTRGSYEQYF.

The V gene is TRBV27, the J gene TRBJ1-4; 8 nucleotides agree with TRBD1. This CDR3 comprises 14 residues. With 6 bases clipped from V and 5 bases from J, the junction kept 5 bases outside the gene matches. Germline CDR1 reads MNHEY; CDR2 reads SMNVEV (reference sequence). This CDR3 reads CASRRTGINEKLFF. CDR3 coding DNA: TGTGCCAGCAGGAGGACAGGGATAAATGAAAAACTGTTTTTT.

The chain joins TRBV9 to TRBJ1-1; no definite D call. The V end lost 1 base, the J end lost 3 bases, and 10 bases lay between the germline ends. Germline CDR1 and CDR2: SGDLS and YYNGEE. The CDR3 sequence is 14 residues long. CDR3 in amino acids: CASSVITEHTEAFF. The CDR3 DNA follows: TGTGCCAGCAGCGTAATAACAGAGCACACTGAAGCTTTCTTT.

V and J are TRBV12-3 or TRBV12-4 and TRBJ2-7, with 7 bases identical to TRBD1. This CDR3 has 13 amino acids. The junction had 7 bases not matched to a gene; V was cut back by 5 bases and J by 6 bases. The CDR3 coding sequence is TGTGCCAGCAGTCCCGTCGCAGGGGGCGAGCAGTACTTC. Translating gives CASSPVAGGEQYF.

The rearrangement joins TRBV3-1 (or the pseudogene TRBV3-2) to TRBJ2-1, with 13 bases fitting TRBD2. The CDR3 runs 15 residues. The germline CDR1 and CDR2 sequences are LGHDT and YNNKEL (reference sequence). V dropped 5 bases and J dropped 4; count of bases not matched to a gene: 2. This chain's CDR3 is CASSSGLAGYNEQFF. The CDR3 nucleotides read TGTGCCAGCAGCTCGGGACTAGCGGGATACAATGAGCAGTTCTTC.

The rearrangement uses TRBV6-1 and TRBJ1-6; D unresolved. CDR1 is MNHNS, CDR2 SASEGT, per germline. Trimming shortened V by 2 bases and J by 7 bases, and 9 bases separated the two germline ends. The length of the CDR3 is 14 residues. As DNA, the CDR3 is TGTGCCAGCAGTGAAATTAGCAAAAATTCACCCCTCCACTTT. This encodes CASSEISKNSPLHF.

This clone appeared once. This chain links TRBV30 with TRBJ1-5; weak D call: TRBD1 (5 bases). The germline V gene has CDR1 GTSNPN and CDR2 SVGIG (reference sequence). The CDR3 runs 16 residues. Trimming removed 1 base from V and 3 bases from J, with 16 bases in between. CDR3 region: CAWSGGGSQFNQPQHF. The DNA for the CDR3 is TGTGCCTGGAGTGGGGGGGGATCCCAATTCAATCAGCCCCAGCATTTT.

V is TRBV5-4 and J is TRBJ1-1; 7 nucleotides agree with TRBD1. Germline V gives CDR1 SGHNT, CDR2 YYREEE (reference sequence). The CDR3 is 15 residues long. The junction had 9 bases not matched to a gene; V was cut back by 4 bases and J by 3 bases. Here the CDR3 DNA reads TGTGCCAGCAGCCCGAGGACAGGAGAACACACTGAAGCTTTCTTT. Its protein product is CASSPRTGEHTEAFF.

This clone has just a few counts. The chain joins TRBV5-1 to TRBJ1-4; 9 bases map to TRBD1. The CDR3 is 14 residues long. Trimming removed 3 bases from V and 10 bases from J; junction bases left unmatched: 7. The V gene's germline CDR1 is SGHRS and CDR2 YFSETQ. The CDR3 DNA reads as TGCGCCAGCAGCTCCGGACAGGGGAGTGGAAAACTGTTTTTT. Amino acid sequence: CASSSGQGSGKLFF. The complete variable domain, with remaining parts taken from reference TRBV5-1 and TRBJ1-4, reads KAGVTQTPRYLIKTRGQQVTLSCSPISGHRSVSWYQQTPGQGLQFLFEYFSETQRNKGNFPGRFSGRQFSNSRSEMNVSTLELGDSALYLCASSSGQGSGKLFFGSGTQLSVL.